This TCR beta chain is from a study of T cells in Graves' hyperthyroidism and ophthalmopathy. This clonotype has only a few counts. TCR beta CDR3 regions were amplified from RNA transcripts. Carried out on the TCR CDR3, a first-round RT-PCR used the HTBI primer set. One entry per CDR3 protein, called by TCRdb with MiXCR from the multiplex PCR reads. The repertoire holds 500,000 to 600,000 distinct CDR3 sequences, with just under 20% as singletons. The CDR3 is made up of 17 amino acids. Germline CDR1 PRHDT, CDR2 FYEKMQ (reference sequence). Trimming cost V 5 bases and J 4 bases; bases outside gene matches: 13.

The origin of this receptor is a man aged 35-49 years with Graves' ophthalmopathy. This chain links TRBV13 with TRBJ2-7; 11 bases line up with TRBD2. The specimen sequenced was blood. Here the CDR3 reads CASSRTLPGTSGYEQYF. CDR3 in DNA: TGTGCCAGCAGCCGTACCCTCCCCGGGACTAGCGGATACGAGCAGTACTTC.